This T cell receptor beta chain was sequenced during a study of blood T cell repertoires in COVID-19. Looking at the study overall: Spain, Italy and the United States supplied samples that represented acute and convalescent COVID-19. Sources were T cells, B-cell-depleted T cells, or PBMCs; the material itself was cDNA or gDNA.

Source study methods: Reference gene primer amplification gave estimated nucleated cell counts. Here immunoSEQ multiplex PCR was the method, and the copy in TCRdb shows in-frame clones only, minus some. That table supplies the V and J calls and clone size; D and trimming were determined from the DNA. The table lists roughly 390,000 clones, 85% of them singletons, with 3.6% in the top ten. Trimming removed 2 bases from V and 5 bases from J, with 11 bases in between. The CDR3 is made up of 14 amino acids. Germline V CDR1 and CDR2: MNHNS, SASEGT. The sample taken for sequencing was peripheral blood. This chain uses TRBV6-1 with TRBJ2-3; the D is unclear. This receptor was identified in a woman younger than 35 with acute or convalescent COVID-19. Written as DNA, the CDR3 is TGTGCCAGCAGTGAACCCTACGTCGGAGATACGCAGTATTTT. Amino acids: CASSEPYVGDTQYF.